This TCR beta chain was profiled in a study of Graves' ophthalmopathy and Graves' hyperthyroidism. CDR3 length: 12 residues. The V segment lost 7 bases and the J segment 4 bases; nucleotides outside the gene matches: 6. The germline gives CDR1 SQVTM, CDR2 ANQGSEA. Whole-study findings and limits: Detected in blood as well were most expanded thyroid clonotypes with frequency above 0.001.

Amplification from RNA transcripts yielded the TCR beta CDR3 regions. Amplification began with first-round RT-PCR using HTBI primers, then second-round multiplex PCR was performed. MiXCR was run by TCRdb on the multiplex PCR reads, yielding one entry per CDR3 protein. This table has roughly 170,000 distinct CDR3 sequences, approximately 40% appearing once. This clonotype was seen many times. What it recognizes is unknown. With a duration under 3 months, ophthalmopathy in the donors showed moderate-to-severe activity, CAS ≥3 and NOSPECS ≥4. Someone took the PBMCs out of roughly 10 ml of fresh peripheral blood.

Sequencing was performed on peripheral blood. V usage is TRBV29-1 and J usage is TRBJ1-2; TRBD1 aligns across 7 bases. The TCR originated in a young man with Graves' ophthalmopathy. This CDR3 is CSAYTGVYGYTF. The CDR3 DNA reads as TGCAGCGCTTATACAGGGGTCTATGGCTACACCTTC. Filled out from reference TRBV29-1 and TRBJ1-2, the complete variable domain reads SAVISQKPSRDICQRGTSLTIQCQVDSQVTMMFWYRQQPGQSLTLIATANQGSEATYESGFVIDKFPISRPNLTFSTLTVSNMSPEDSSIYLCSAYTGVYGYTFGSGTRLTVV.